This TCR beta chain was identified during a study of blood T cell repertoires in COVID-19. Study as a whole: Whether acute or convalescent, the COVID-19 samples came from the United States, Italy and Spain. The cDNA or gDNA used as material had been derived from T cells, B-cell-depleted T cells, or PBMCs.

Authors' processing steps: Amplifying reference gene primers gave estimates of nucleated cell counts. The assay was immunoSEQ multiplex PCR, and TCRdb's table has in-frame clones only and misses some. V, J and clone size derive from that table, while D and trimming were established from the DNA sequence. The table shows 150,000 to 200,000 clones, with approximately 81% occurring only once. The CDR3 has 16 residues. Germline assignment: CDR1 SNHLY and CDR2 FYNNEI. Losses at the gene ends were 7 bases for V and 1 base for J; bases not matched to a gene: 8. The sample holds one count of this clone. Patients from Seattle were sampled longitudinally, starting during active infection.

Sequencing was done on a sample of peripheral blood. The rearrangement uses TRBV2 and TRBJ2-2, with 8 bases that match TRBD1. The TCR was taken from a woman between 70 and 85 years old with COVID-19, enrolled during active disease. The DNA for the CDR3 is TGTGCCAGCAATAAACTTGGGACAGGGAACACCGGGGAGCTGTTTTTT. Protein sequence: CASNKLGTGNTGELFF.